The 3 T cell receptor beta chains given below trace back to one sample, sequenced in a study of shared clonotypes between healthy human individuals. Sequenced by immunoSEQ multiplex PCR; TCRdb stores in-frame clones only, minus some. The data contain approximately 720,000 clones, 72% of them singletons. The material sequenced was memory CD4+ T cells sorted from blood. The subset: CD45RA-negative fraction. Source of these receptors: a woman aged 25 to 39 in good health.

This rearrangement joins TRBV7-8 to TRBJ2-7; a possible D gene is TRBD1 (6 bases). The CDR3 is made up of 15 amino acids. V was cut by 1 base and J by 2 bases, with 12 bases left in between. The germline CDR1 and CDR2 sequences are SGHVS and FQNEAQ. DNA for the CDR3: TGTGCCAGCAGCTTAGTAAGGGACATCGCCTACGAGCAGTACTTC. This encodes CASSLVRDIAYEQYF.

This clone was seen only a few times. The chain links TRBV4-1 to TRBJ2-3; 14 bases are a match to TRBD2. Germline V gene lookup returns CDR1 MGHRA and CDR2 YSYEKL. CDR3 length equals 18 residues. Germline trimming cut 3 bases from V and 5 bases from J; bases unmatched to any gene: 10. The CDR3 loop reads CASSQGMGLAGEGDTQYF. CDR3 nucleotides: TGCGCCAGCAGCCAGGGTATGGGACTAGCGGGAGAAGGAGATACGCAGTATTTT.

V gene TRBV6-4 combines with J gene TRBJ1-2, with 9 positions matching TRBD1. The junction had 8 bases not matched to a gene; V was cut back by 6 bases and J by 6 bases. This CDR3 has 14 amino acids. Germline V gene data show CDR1 as MRHNA and CDR2 as SNTAGT. In nucleotides, the CDR3 is TGTGCCAGCAGCGCCACAGGGGGCGCAGATGGCTACACCTTC. Translated, it gives CASSATGGADGYTF.